This T cell receptor beta chain appears in the sequencing data of a study of OX40 agonist ivuxolimab in advanced cancers. In the study overall: Ivuxolimab, an antibody acting as an agonist of OX40 (CD134), was used to treat patients. Prior anti-PD-1, anti-PD-L1 or anti-CTLA-4 therapy did not bar entry, and approximately 40% had some.

As regards this clone: The antigen remains undetermined.

V lost 2 bases, J lost 8 bases, and 0 bases stayed unmatched. Germline assignment: CDR1 ENHRY and CDR2 SYGVKD. The length of the CDR3 is 12 residues. The repertoire was sequenced with immunoSEQ multiplex PCR; TCRdb's copy has only in-frame clones and lacks some. The data show about 73,000 clones, with approximately 83% seen just once and about 0.66% held by the top ten. Study outcomes and limitations: It was also the case that some nonresponders had low normalized T-cell clonal expansion. At 0.1 to 3.0 mg/kg, CD4+ and CD8+ blood T cells expanded clonally by week 6.

The clonotype comes from an adult with an advanced solid tumor such as melanoma, head and neck, liver or kidney cancer. This chain connects TRBV10-3 to TRBJ2-1; 7 positions agree with TRBD2. Sequences were derived from CD4+ or CD8+ T cells sorted from blood, sampled in a trial of the OX40 agonist ivuxolimab. CDR3 protein: CAISETSDEQFF. Written as DNA, the CDR3 is TGTGCCATCAGTGAGACTAGCGATGAGCAGTTCTTC.